The clone carrying this TCR beta chain was seen just once. Its antigen remains unknown. The sample's time point: newly diagnosed, previously untreated cHL patient sample. Comparison relied on PBMCs that came from newly diagnosed, untreated classical Hodgkin lymphoma. This record belongs to a study of PD-1 blockade in classical Hodgkin lymphoma. Findings and limits, study-wide: The repertoire differences lack a defined cause, possibly disease activity or prior therapy. It was reported that newly diagnosed patients had less baseline TCR diversity than healthy donors.

CDR1 is SGHNT, CDR2 YYREEE, per germline (reference sequence). The V end was cut by 3 bases, the J end by 7 bases, with 16 bases between. This CDR3 has 14 amino acids. The repertoire was sequenced with immunoSEQ multiplex PCR; TCRdb's copy has only in-frame clones and lacks some. The sample holds 20,000 to 25,000 clones, 94% seen once. This sequence was found in a human donor with classical Hodgkin lymphoma. The sample was peripheral blood mononuclear cells (PBMCs). The chain carries TRBV5-4 and TRBJ1-1; tentatively, D is TRBD1 (6 bases). Written as DNA, the CDR3 is TGTGCCAGCAGCTCTGGGGGGCGCGAGGTTGAAGCTTTCTTT. Protein: CASSSGGREVEAFF.